This TCR beta chain was retrieved from a study of cytomegalovirus exposure and HLA in healthy donors. Study-level findings and limits: Subsequent analysis showed first-cohort TCR clusters tending to co-occur in 120 validation repertoires.

The CDR3 extends over 11 amino acids. Germline V gene sequence: CDR1 DFQATT, CDR2 SNEGSKA (reference sequence). With regard to this clone: The antigen remains undetermined.

Sequenced by immunoSEQ multiplex PCR; TCRdb stores in-frame clones only, minus some. The data contain 150,000 to 200,000 clones, about 85% of them singletons. This clonotype originated in a man aged 30 to 45 in good health and CMV-seropositive. Sequences were obtained from PBMCs. V is TRBV20-1 and J is TRBJ2-3; TRBD2 might be the D (6 bases). CDR3 region: CRGGTADTQYF. Written as DNA, the CDR3 is TGCAGGGGGGGAACGGCAGATACGCAGTATTTT.